The rows below give T cell receptor beta chains drawn from one sample of a study of long-term antiretroviral therapy in people with HIV. Clones were sequenced by immunoSEQ multiplex PCR, and TCRdb holds only the in-frame ones, with some missing. The sample carries about 35,000 clones, about four fifths recorded once. This sample comprised unsorted PBMCs, obtained 3 years after starting antiretroviral therapy. Source of these receptors: a man aged 50 to 59 with HIV. CDR3s include the opening cysteine and the closing phenylalanine or tryptophan. The order of the fields is D gene, V gene, J gene, clone size, CDR3 protein, CDR3 DNA. D genes are given only for firm matches. Clone size appears in some rows only: once, few, many, or a class for an expanded clone.

-,TRBV28,TRBJ1-1,-,CASSPAGHLNTEAFF,TGTGCCAGCAGTCCCGCGGGACACCTAAACACTGAAGCTTTCTTT
-,TRBV30,TRBJ2-7,-,CAWSRFYGLYEQYF,TGTGCCTGGAGCCGGTTCTACGGACTCTACGAGCAGTACTTC
-,TRBV2,TRBJ2-5,-,CASSESVYQETQYF,TGTGCCAGCAGTGAATCGGTGTACCAAGAGACCCAGTACTTC
-,TRBV27,TRBJ2-2,-,CASSSLQTPTGELFF,TGTGCCAGCAGCTCCTTACAGACCCCCACCGGGGAGCTGTTTTTT
TRBD1,TRBV28,TRBJ1-2,-,CASSLGHRGRFYGYTF,TGTGCCAGCAGTCTAGGGCACAGGGGAAGGTTCTATGGCTACACCTTC
-,TRBV30,TRBJ1-2,-,CAWSVVSDLNYGYTF,TGTGCCTGGAGTGTTGTGTCGGATCTTAACTATGGCTACACCTTC
-,TRBV18,TRBJ1-4,few,CASSRRTNEKLFF,TGTGCCAGCTCACGGAGGACTAATGAAAAACTGTTTTTT
TRBD1,TRBV10-3,TRBJ2-7,-,CAISPRTGSSYEQYF,TGTGCCATCAGCCCACGGACAGGGAGCTCCTACGAGCAGTACTTC
TRBD1,TRBV11-2,TRBJ2-7,few,CASRLPGQAYEQYF,TGTGCCAGCAGGTTACCGGGACAGGCCTACGAGCAGTACTTC
TRBD2,TRBV6-6,TRBJ2-5,few,CASTSGGETQYF,TGTGCCAGCACTAGCGGGGGTGAGACCCAGTACTTC
TRBD1,TRBV19,TRBJ2-7,-,CASSQDRREQYF,TGTGCCAGTAGTCAGGACAGGCGCGAGCAGTACTTC
-,TRBV13,TRBJ1-6,few,CAGLPRANSPLHF,TGTGCCGGCCTCCCTCGGGCTAATTCACCCCTCCACTTT
-,TRBV7-1,TRBJ2-7,-,CASSLQSLAIEQYF,TGTGCCAGCAGCTTACAGTCGTTAGCAATCGAGCAGTACTTC
TRBD1,TRBV27,TRBJ2-7,-,CASSFGQGSYEQYF,TGTGCCAGCAGTTTCGGACAGGGCTCCTACGAGCAGTACTTC
TRBD1,TRBV29-1,TRBJ2-1,-,CSVEGVARTGGSYNEQFF,TGCAGCGTTGAAGGGGTGGCCAGGACAGGGGGTTCCTACAATGAGCAGTTCTTC
-,TRBV28,TRBJ1-2,few,CASSLPGGGYTF,TGTGCCAGCAGTTTACCAGGCGGTGGCTACACCTTC
-,TRBV7-8,TRBJ1-3,-,CASSPAGDTIYF,TGTGCCAGCAGCCCCGCTGGGGACACCATATATTTT
-,TRBV7-2,TRBJ2-2,-,CASSFPGELFF,TGTGCCAGCAGCTTCCCCGGGGAGCTGTTTTTT
-,TRBV5-1,TRBJ2-1,-,CASSTVQFSSYNEQFF,TGCGCCAGCAGTACCGTACAGTTCAGCTCCTACAATGAGCAGTTCTTC
-,TRBV7-2,TRBJ1-2,-,CASSPFTAKNYGYTF,TGTGCCAGCAGCCCGTTTACAGCAAAGAACTATGGCTACACCTTC
TRBD2,TRBV7-9,TRBJ2-3,-,CASSLGSGLAASTDTQYF,TGTGCCAGCAGCTTAGGTTCGGGACTAGCGGCCAGCACAGATACGCAGTATTTT
-,TRBV28,TRBJ1-3,-,CASSLYSSGNTIYF,TGTGCCAGCAGTTTATACAGCTCTGGAAACACCATATATTTT
-,TRBV5-1,TRBJ1-2,-,CASSQGGRNYGYTF,TGCGCCAGCTCACAGGGAGGGCGAAACTATGGCTACACCTTC
TRBD2,TRBV27,TRBJ2-3,-,CASKAGGGDTQYF,TGTGCCAGCAAAGCGGGAGGGGGAGATACGCAGTATTTT
-,TRBV7-3,TRBJ2-7,-,CASSLADGGEQYF,TGTGCCAGCAGCTTAGCGGATGGGGGCGAGCAGTACTTC
TRBD1,TRBV19,TRBJ2-6,-,CASSQTAWTGGAGANVLTF,TGTGCCAGTAGCCAAACGGCCTGGACAGGGGGCGCTGGGGCCAACGTCCTGACTTTC
-,TRBV28,TRBJ2-7,few,CASSSWRTSYEQYF,TGTGCCAGCAGTTCATGGCGGACCTCCTACGAGCAGTACTTC
-,TRBV14,TRBJ2-7,-,CASSTRISGIDLPYEQYF,TGTGCCAGCAGCACGCGGATTTCCGGGATAGACCTTCCCTACGAGCAGTACTTC
TRBD1,TRBV7-9,TRBJ2-7,few,CASSTSGTVGEGQYF,TGTGCCAGCAGCACCTCCGGGACAGTCGGTGAGGGGCAGTACTTC
-,TRBV7-9,TRBJ2-6,-,CASSFSESGANVLTF,TGTGCCAGCAGCTTTAGCGAATCTGGGGCCAACGTCCTGACTTTC
TRBD2,TRBV5-1,TRBJ2-3,few,CASSNGLAGVGTDTQYF,TGCGCCAGCAGCAACGGACTAGCGGGAGTCGGCACAGATACGCAGTATTTT